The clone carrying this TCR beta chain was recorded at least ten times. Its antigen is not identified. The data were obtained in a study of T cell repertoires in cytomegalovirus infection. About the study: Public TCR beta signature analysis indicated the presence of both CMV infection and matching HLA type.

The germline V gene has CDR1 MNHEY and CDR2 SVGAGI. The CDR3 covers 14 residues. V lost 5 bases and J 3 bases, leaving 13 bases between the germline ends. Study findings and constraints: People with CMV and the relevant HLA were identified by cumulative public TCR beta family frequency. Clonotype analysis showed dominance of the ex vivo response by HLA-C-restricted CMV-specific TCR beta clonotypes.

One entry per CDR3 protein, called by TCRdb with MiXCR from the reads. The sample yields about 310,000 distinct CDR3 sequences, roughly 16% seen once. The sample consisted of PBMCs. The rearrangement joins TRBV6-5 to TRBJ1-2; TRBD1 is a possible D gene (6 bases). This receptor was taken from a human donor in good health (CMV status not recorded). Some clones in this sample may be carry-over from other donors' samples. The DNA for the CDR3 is TGTGCCAGCAGTACGGACAGACAGTACTATGGCTACACCTTC. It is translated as CASSTDRQYYGYTF.